Presented here are 2 T cell receptor beta chains from one specimen sequenced in a study of T cell responses to AZD1222 COVID-19 vaccine. The table came from immunoSEQ multiplex PCR; TCRdb's copy has only in-frame clones and leaves some out. This sample has 200,000 to 250,000 clones, with about 95% found just once. Sequenced here: peripheral blood, sampled 28 days after the second dose of the MenACWY control vaccine. Receptor source: an adult who received the MenACWY meningococcal vaccine as a control.

V is TRBV9 and J is TRBJ1-1; the D gene is possibly TRBD1 (5 bases). The germline gives CDR1 SGDLS, CDR2 YYNGEE. V was clipped by 3 bases and J by 7 bases, with 25 bases between them. This CDR3 is built from 17 residues. The CDR3 bases are TGTGCCAGCAGCGCCCTCGGGGGGGACTTGAGGGGCCTTGAAGCTTTCTTT. Protein sequence: CASSALGGDLRGLEAFF.

The chain joins TRBV7-9 to TRBJ2-3; unclear D gene. Between the trimmed V and J ends, which lost 5 bases and 5 bases, there was a span of 2 bases. The length of the CDR3 is 10 residues. Germline V CDR1 and CDR2: SEHNR, FQNEAQ (reference sequence). The CDR3 loop is CASSGDTQYF. The CDR3 DNA reads as TGTGCCAGCAGCGGAGATACGCAGTATTTT.